The 8 T cell receptor beta chains listed next were all sequenced from one sample in a study of blood T cell repertoires in COVID-19. The assay was immunoSEQ multiplex PCR, and TCRdb's table has in-frame clones only and misses some. The sample lists fewer than 350,000 clones; 80% to 85% were seen once. Source material: peripheral blood. The receptor set was obtained from an older woman with active or convalescent COVID-19.

This clone was counted a single time. The chain links TRBV18 to TRBJ2-4; 11 bases fit TRBD2. J gave up 6 bases and V 3 bases, and 7 bases lay outside the gene matches. The CDR3 has 16 amino acids. The germline V gene encodes CDR1 KGHSH and CDR2 LQKENI. The CDR3 sequence is CASSPTSGVGRNIQYF. For the CDR3, the DNA is TGTGCCAGCTCACCGACTAGCGGGGTCGGGAGAAACATTCAGTACTTC.

This chain links TRBV10-2 with TRBJ2-7; a possible D gene is TRBD2 (6 bases). From germline, CDR1 is WSHSY and CDR2 SAAADI. The V end was cut by 4 bases, the J end by 7 bases, with 8 bases between. The CDR3 contains 11 residues. The CDR3 DNA reads TGCGCCAGCAGTGTTGGGACTGAGCAGTACTTC. This sequence encodes CASSVGTEQYF.

CDR3 sequence: CAWTHSGGYEQYF. The CDR3 DNA is TGTGCCTGGACCCATAGCGGGGGCTACGAGCAGTACTTC. The chain has TRBV30 and TRBJ2-7; the match to TRBD2 covers 9 bases. Germline V gene lookup returns CDR1 GTSNPN and CDR2 SVGIG (reference sequence). V lost 4 bases and J lost 3; bases outside the gene matches: 4. This CDR3 spans 13 amino acids.

V gene TRBV14 combines with J gene TRBJ2-1, with 12 positions matching TRBD2. J gave up 0 bases and V 4 bases, and 1 base lay outside the gene matches. The CDR3 is 16 amino acids. Per germline, CDR1 SGHDN and CDR2 FVKESK. This CDR3 is CASSRTSGVSYNEQFF. The CDR3 nucleotides are TGTGCCAGCAGCCGGACTAGCGGGGTCTCCTACAATGAGCAGTTCTTC. The full variable domain, with the rest looked up from reference TRBV14 and TRBJ2-1, is EAGVTQFPSHSVIEKGQTVTLRCDPISGHDNLYWYRRVMGKEIKFLLHFVKESKQDESGMPNNRFLAERTGGTYSTLKVQPAELEDSGVYFCASSRTSGVSYNEQFFGPGTRLTVL.

This chain links TRBV12-3 or TRBV12-4 with TRBJ2-1; tentative D call: TRBD1 (5 bases). This CDR3 is 12 amino acids long. The ends were cut back, 3 bases at V and 9 bases at J, with 9 bases in the middle. CDR3 sequence: CASSLVQGEQFF. CDR3 coding DNA: TGTGCCAGCAGTTTGGTCCAGGGTGAGCAGTTCTTC.

The J gene is TRBJ1-6, the V gene TRBV6-6; D remains unclear. The CDR3 consists of 16 residues. V lost 0 bases and J 8 bases, leaving 14 bases between the germline ends. Germline V CDR1 and CDR2: MNHNY, SVGAGI (reference sequence). The CDR3 sequence is CASSYSGEATDSPLHF. The CDR3 nucleotides are TGTGCCAGCAGTTACTCAGGCGAAGCCACAGATTCACCCCTCCACTTT.

The J gene is TRBJ2-3, the V gene TRBV7-3, with TRBD2 identical over 12 bases. J lost 4 bases, V lost 5 bases, and 4 bases had no gene match. The CDR3 length is 15 residues. Germline V CDR1 and CDR2: SGHTA, FQGTGA. The CDR3 is CASSKGLAGSDTQYF. For the CDR3, the DNA is TGTGCCAGCAGCAAAGGACTAGCGGGGTCAGATACGCAGTATTTT.

This chain joins TRBV19 and TRBJ1-5; D call uncertain. Germline V gives CDR1 LNHDA, CDR2 SQIVND (reference sequence). V was trimmed by 5 bases and J by 0 bases, leaving 8 bases between them. This CDR3 has 14 residues. CDR3 in DNA: TGTGCCAGTAGTCCTGAGTATAGCAATCAGCCCCAGCATTTT. Its translation: CASSPEYSNQPQHF.